This TCR beta chain derives from a study of T-cell reconstitution after alpha-beta-depleted transplantation in children. V lost 5 bases and J 2 bases, leaving 10 bases between the germline ends. The germline CDR1 and CDR2 sequences are MDHEN and SYDVKM. This CDR3 comprises 13 residues. This clonotype has a single count. Unique molecular identifiers were incorporated when the TCRbeta library was constructed. MiXCR was run by TCRdb on the PCR reads, yielding one entry per CDR3 protein. The sample carries 550,000 to 600,000 distinct CDR3 sequences, more than 20% recorded once. The receptor comes from a boy less than two years old who had a stem cell transplant for acute myeloid leukemia, so the T cells may come from the graft donor. The genes are TRBV28 and TRBJ2-7; D could derive from TRBD1 or TRBD2 (5 bases each). The sequences come from PBMCs, mostly from graft donor cells, collected 360 days after TCRalphabeta/CD19-depleted stem cell transplant. This CDR3 is CASSGTDPYEQYV. CDR3 coding DNA: TGTGCCAGCAGTGGGACGGACCCCTACGAGCAGTACGTC.